This T cell receptor (beta chain) derives from a study of OX40 agonist ivuxolimab in advanced cancers. CDR3 length equals 16 residues. V lost 3 bases to trimming and J lost 2 bases, with 16 bases between them. Germline CDR1 and CDR2: SGDLS and YYNGEE. A note on this clone: Its target is unknown.

Study results and caveats: Expanded peripheral T-cell antigen specificity went undetermined. Average numbers of expanded clones were greater in CD8+ T cells than in CD4+.

Measured with immunoSEQ multiplex PCR; TCRdb has only the in-frame clones, and not every one. The table has roughly 69,000 clones, roughly nine tenths seen once. The origin of this receptor is an adult with an advanced solid tumor such as melanoma, head and neck, liver or kidney cancer. Sequences were derived from CD4+ or CD8+ T cells sorted from blood, sampled in a trial of the OX40 agonist ivuxolimab. The chain has TRBV9 and TRBJ2-3; D tentatively fits TRBD1 or TRBD2 (5 bases each). The CDR3 DNA follows: TGTGCCAGCAGCGCCCCGGGCGAGGGGACCACAGATACGCAGTATTTT. Amino acids: CASSAPGEGTTDTQYF.